Presented here are 18 T cell receptor beta chains from one specimen sequenced in a study of T cells in Graves' hyperthyroidism and ophthalmopathy. RNA transcripts served as the template for amplifying TCR beta CDR3 regions. A first-round RT-PCR of the TCR CDR3 used the HTBI primer set. TCRdb recomputed calls from the multiplex PCR reads with MiXCR, one row per CDR3 protein. The sample lists hundreds of thousands of distinct CDR3 sequences, less than 15% occurring once. The sample comprised blood. These receptors all come from a woman under 30 with Graves' hyperthyroidism.

The chain carries TRBV19 and TRBJ1-5; D is perhaps TRBD1 (5 bases). V was pared by 7 bases and J by 2 bases, with 18 bases between. CDR3 length: 16 amino acids. CDR1 is LNHDA, CDR2 SQIVND, per germline (reference sequence). The CDR3 spells CASTPHGDVGNQPQHF. The CDR3 coding sequence is TGTGCCAGTACTCCTCACGGGGACGTTGGCAATCAGCCCCAGCATTTT.

This clonotype has at least ten counts. V is TRBV6-1 and J is TRBJ1-5, with 7 positions matching TRBD1. The CDR3 extends over 16 amino acids. J gave up 0 bases and V 3 bases, and 5 bases lay outside the gene matches. The germline V gene encodes CDR1 MNHNS and CDR2 SASEGT. CDR3: CASSEVQGDSNQPQHF. CDR3 in DNA: TGTGCCAGCAGTGAGGTTCAGGGGGATAGCAATCAGCCCCAGCATTTT.

This clonotype was detected ten times or more. The V and J genes are TRBV5-1 and TRBJ2-3; 7 bases are a match to TRBD2. This CDR3 region has 16 residues. V lost 4 bases to trimming and J lost 2 bases; unmatched junction nucleotides: 10. Germline assignment: CDR1 SGHRS and CDR2 YFSETQ. Written as DNA, the CDR3 is TGCGCCAGCAGCCGGAGGGGCGGGACTATCACAGATACGCAGTATTTT. Amino acids: CASSRRGGTITDTQYF.

This clonotype was observed at least ten times. The rearrangement uses TRBV29-1 and TRBJ2-7, with TRBD1 as a possible D gene (5 bases). The CDR3 has 11 residues. CDR1 is SQVTM, CDR2 ANQGSEA, per germline. Trimming removed 4 bases from V and 3 bases from J, with 7 bases in between. CDR3 loop: CSVGQLYEQYF. The CDR3 DNA is TGCAGCGTTGGACAGCTCTACGAGCAGTACTTC.

In its sample, this clonotype was seen a few times. The CDR3 bases are TGCAGTGCTCGGAAGACAGGTTCCTCTTCTGCTTTCTTT. Protein sequence: CSARKTGSSSAFF. This chain uses TRBV20-1 with TRBJ1-1, with a possible D match to TRBD1 (6 bases). The CDR3 is 13 residues long. V was pared by 5 bases and J by 11 bases, with 21 bases between. The germline V gene encodes CDR1 DFQATT and CDR2 SNEGSKA (reference sequence).

The sample holds many counts of this clonotype. V is TRBV6-1 and J is TRBJ1-2; TRBD1 aligns across 8 bases. This CDR3 comprises 15 residues. The germline gives CDR1 MNHNS, CDR2 SASEGT. The V and J ends lost 3 bases and 6 bases, in that order; junction bases with no gene match: 9. The CDR3 spells CASSDLRQGKDGYTF. The CDR3 DNA is TGTGCCAGCAGTGACTTGCGACAGGGGAAGGATGGCTACACCTTC.

Concerning this clonotype itself: A junction boundary mismatches the germline segment, possibly from a read error. CDR3 coding DNA: TGTGCCACCAGTGACCCTCCAGCGGGGGGGAACAATGAGGAGTTCTTC. It yields the protein CATSDPPAGGNNEEFF. The V call is TRBV24-1, the J call TRBJ2-1; 10 bases map to TRBD2. The CDR3 spans 16 residues. Per germline, CDR1 KGHDR and CDR2 SFDVKD.

This clonotype was detected a few times. Here the CDR3 DNA reads TGTGCCACCAGTGATTCGTCCACAACCCAGTACTTC. Its translation is CATSDSSTTQYF. The chain joins TRBV24-1 to TRBJ2-5; no clear D. Trimming shortened V by 2 bases and J by 8 bases, and 8 bases separated the two germline ends. Germline V gene lookup returns CDR1 KGHDR and CDR2 SFDVKD. The CDR3 loop spans 12 amino acids.

This clonotype was detected many times. The V call is TRBV28, the J call TRBJ2-7; 9 bases agree with TRBD1. Germline V gene lookup returns CDR1 MDHEN and CDR2 SYDVKM. The CDR3 runs to 14 residues. Trimming took 7 bases from V and 3 from J; bases not matched to a gene: 7. This CDR3 is CASITGGENYEQYF. In DNA form, the CDR3 reads TGTGCCAGCATAACAGGGGGCGAAAACTACGAGCAGTACTTC.

This clonotype was counted many times. The J gene is TRBJ1-2, the V gene TRBV4-1; D unresolved. Germline V gives CDR1 MGHRA, CDR2 YSYEKL. This CDR3 has 14 amino acids. The germline V and J ends were trimmed by 4 bases and 3 bases, with 12 bases remaining between them. The CDR3 is CASSPITRHYGYTF. In nucleotides, the CDR3 is TGCGCCAGCAGCCCTATTACCCGTCACTATGGCTACACCTTC.

At least ten counts were recorded for this clonotype. This rearrangement joins TRBV27 to TRBJ2-1, with 8 bases matching TRBD2. The germline V gene encodes CDR1 MNHEY and CDR2 SMNVEV (reference sequence). The CDR3 covers 14 residues. J was trimmed by 3 bases and V by 7 bases; bases with no gene match: 5. The CDR3 DNA is TGTGCCAGCAAAACTAGCGGACTCTACAATGAGCAGTTCTTC. This sequence encodes CASKTSGLYNEQFF.

This clonotype was counted at least ten times. The J gene is TRBJ1-1, the V gene TRBV5-1; 9 positions agree with TRBD1. The CDR3 runs to 14 residues. Germline CDR1 SGHRS, CDR2 YFSETQ. Trimming cost V 3 bases and J 6 bases; bases outside gene matches: 6. The CDR3 DNA reads TGCGCCAGCAGCTCCACCGGGACAGGGTCTGAAGCTTTCTTT. It translates to CASSSTGTGSEAFF.

This clonotype appeared many times. The V call is TRBV7-2, the J call TRBJ1-1; D is unclear. V was shortened by 3 bases and J by 4 bases, with 15 bases between the two germline ends. Germline assignment: CDR1 SGHTA and CDR2 FQGNSA. This CDR3 contains 15 residues. The CDR3 bases are TGTGCCAGCAGCTTGGTACGGCTCAGGAGCACTGAAGCTTTCTTT. Its protein product is CASSLVRLRSTEAFF. The full variable domain, in which reference TRBV7-2 and TRBJ1-1 provide the parts outside the CDR3, is GAGVSQSPSNKVTEKGKDVELRCDPISGHTALYWYRQSLGQGLEFLIYFQGNSAPDKSGLPSDRFSAERTGGSVSTLTIQRTQQEDSAVYLCASSLVRLRSTEAFFGQGTRLTVV.

This clonotype was seen ten or more times. The V gene is TRBV10-1, the J gene TRBJ2-2, with D perhaps being TRBD1 or TRBD2 (5 bases each). Germline assignment: CDR1 WNHNN and CDR2 SYGVQD (reference sequence). The CDR3 has 17 residues. V gave up 0 bases and J gave up 0 bases, with 11 bases separating them. Here the CDR3 reads CASSESGRGPNTGELFF. The CDR3, as DNA: TGCGCCAGCAGTGAGTCTGGCCGGGGACCGAACACCGGGGAGCTGTTTTTT.

Many counts were recorded for this clonotype. J is TRBJ1-1 and V is TRBV5-6, with D uncertain. Between the trimmed V and J ends, which lost 0 bases and 4 bases, there was a span of 13 bases. CDR1 is SGHDT and CDR2 is YYEEEE in the germline V gene. The CDR3 is made up of 15 amino acids. The CDR3: CASSLVAGPGTEAFF. The CDR3 region has the DNA TGTGCCAGCAGCTTGGTTGCAGGCCCCGGCACTGAAGCTTTCTTT.

This clonotype has ten or more counts. The CDR3 DNA sequence: TGTGCCAGCTCACTTGGACAGGGGGAGGCCTACGAGCAGTACTTC. As protein: CASSLGQGEAYEQYF. The chain links TRBV18 to TRBJ2-7; 10 bases agree with TRBD1. CDR1 is KGHSH and CDR2 is LQKENI in the germline V gene. The length of the CDR3 is 15 residues. Trimming removed 4 bases from V and 2 bases from J; junction bases left unmatched: 5.

This clonotype was seen a few times. The chain carries TRBV5-6 and TRBJ1-4; the D gene is possibly TRBD1 (5 bases). From germline, CDR1 is SGHDT and CDR2 YYEEEE. The CDR3 loop spans 14 amino acids. V lost 1 base and J lost 8, with 12 bases in between. Here the CDR3 DNA reads TGTGCCAGCAGCTTGTTTGACAGAAGCGAAAAACTGTTTTTT. Translated, it gives CASSLFDRSEKLFF.

This clonotype showed up many times. The chain recombines TRBV28 with TRBJ1-2; D is perhaps TRBD1 (5 bases). Looked up from germline, CDR1 is MDHEN and CDR2 is SYDVKM. This CDR3 spans 13 amino acids. Trimming took 6 bases from V and 8 from J, leaving 16 bases between them. CDR3 sequence: CASSWGVLGGYTF. In DNA form, the CDR3 reads TGTGCCAGCAGCTGGGGCGTATTGGGCGGCTACACCTTC.